Below are 17 T cell receptor beta chains sequenced from a single sample in a study of T-cell reconstitution after alpha-beta-depleted transplantation in children. During its preparation, the TCRbeta library received unique molecular identifiers. TCRdb processed the PCR reads anew with MiXCR; each CDR3 protein has one entry. The sample lists about 340,000 distinct CDR3 sequences; roughly 13% were seen once. The specimen was PBMCs, collected from the stem cell graft. The receptors originated from a human donor who donated a stem cell graft to a child with Fanconi anemia.

The table lists this clonotype with a few counts. The junction departs from germline at one end; a sequencing error may be responsible. This chain uses TRBV7-7 with TRBJ2-3, with D uncertain. The germline CDR1 and CDR2 sequences are SSHAT and FNYEAQ (reference sequence). The CDR3 covers 13 residues. CDR3 in DNA: TGTGCTAGCAGCTTTAGTGTGGCAGATACGCAGTATTTT. Protein product: CASSFSVADTQYF.

This clonotype has ten or more counts. The chain employs TRBV7-2 and TRBJ2-7; 10 nucleotides agree with TRBD2. Germline V gene data show CDR1 as SGHTA and CDR2 as FQGNSA. The junction had 10 bases not matched to a gene; V was cut back by 1 base and J by 4 bases. This CDR3 is built from 17 residues. The CDR3 nucleotides are TGTGCCAGCAGCTTAGGGGTTAGCGGGGGGCTTCCGTACGAGCAGTACTTC. It translates to CASSLGVSGGLPYEQYF.

This chain links TRBV7-6 with TRBJ2-5; D not resolved. This CDR3 is built from 14 residues. The V end lost 3 bases, the J end lost 4 bases, and 12 bases lay between the germline ends. Germline CDR1 is SGHVS and CDR2 is FNYEAQ. The CDR3 sequence is CASSFSISGETQYF. Written as DNA, the CDR3 is TGTGCCAGCAGCTTCTCGATTTCGGGAGAGACCCAGTACTTC.

This rearrangement joins TRBV6-5 to TRBJ1-2, with D possibly being TRBD1 (6 bases). V was shortened by 4 bases and J by 7 bases, with 13 bases between the two germline ends. Germline V gene sequence: CDR1 MNHEY, CDR2 SVGAGI. CDR3 length: 13 amino acids. CDR3 bases: TGTGCCAGCAGTTGGGGGGCAGGGGTTGGCTACACCTTC. This codes for CASSWGAGVGYTF.

This clonotype has a handful of counts. The chain uses TRBV20-1 and TRBJ2-3, with TRBD2 as a possible D gene (5 bases). Germline values: CDR1 DFQATT, CDR2 SNEGSKA (reference sequence). Trimming cost V 6 bases and J 4 bases, with 17 bases left between them. This CDR3 contains 14 residues. In DNA, the CDR3 is TGCAGTGCCACCCGGACTGCTCGGGCAGATACGCAGTATTTT. Its protein is CSATRTARADTQYF.

The chain is built from TRBV15 and TRBJ1-5; the match to TRBD1 covers 10 bases. CDR3 length equals 16 residues. Per the germline V gene, CDR1 is LNHNV and CDR2 is YYDKDF (reference sequence). Losses at the gene ends were 5 bases for V and 10 bases for J; bases not matched to a gene: 14. The CDR3 reads CATSSSPGTGESPQHF. For the CDR3, the DNA is TGTGCCACCAGCTCCTCTCCCGGGACAGGGGAATCTCCCCAGCATTTT.

This clonotype was picked up a small number of times. This may arise from a read error, as a much more abundant clone is one base away. The V call is TRBV27, the J call TRBJ1-2; D call uncertain. The CDR3 runs 15 residues. Germline assignment: CDR1 MNHEY and CDR2 SMNVEV (reference sequence). V was cut by 0 bases and J by 0 bases, with 8 bases left in between. CDR3 DNA sequence: TGTGCCAGCAGTTTATCAAGGTTGGCTAACTATGGCTACACCTTC. This gives the protein CASSLSRLANYGYTF.

This clonotype was detected many times. The V call is TRBV7-9, the J call TRBJ2-7; perhaps TRBD2 as D (6 bases). The CDR3 runs 12 residues. Germline CDR1 and CDR2: SEHNR and FQNEAQ (reference sequence). V was clipped by 4 bases and J by 3 bases, with 7 bases between them. CDR3 nucleotides: TGTGCCAGCAGCTCGGACTACTACGAGCAGTACTTC. Translation gives CASSSDYYEQYF.

This clonotype was seen many times. The V call is TRBV10-3, the J call TRBJ2-3, with D perhaps given as TRBD1 or TRBD2 (6 bases each). The germline CDR1 and CDR2 sequences are ENHRY and SYGVKD. The length of the CDR3 is 13 residues. V was pared by 7 bases and J by 5 bases, with 13 bases between. The CDR3 reads CAIKRGAEDTQYF. CDR3 nucleotides: TGTGCCATCAAGAGGGGGGCGGAAGATACGCAGTATTTT.

There are many counts of this clonotype. The chain carries TRBV20-1 and TRBJ1-6; a weak D match, TRBD1 (5 bases). V lost 1 base and J lost 11, with 12 bases in between. Per the germline V gene, CDR1 is DFQATT and CDR2 is SNEGSKA (reference sequence). The CDR3 totals 13 residues. CDR3 sequence (DNA): TGCAGTGCTAGAGCGGCAGGGTCAACACCCCTCCACTTT. The encoded protein is CSARAAGSTPLHF.

J is TRBJ2-1 and V is TRBV12-3 or TRBV12-4; 14 bases are a match to TRBD2. The CDR3 is 16 residues long. Trimming cost V 1 base and J 9 bases; bases outside gene matches: 5. The CDR3 spells CASSLGTSGGSLEQFF. The CDR3 DNA follows: TGTGCCAGCAGTTTAGGGACTAGCGGGGGGTCACTTGAGCAGTTCTTC.

This clonotype has a handful of counts. The chain couples TRBV4-1 to TRBJ2-2, with D possibly TRBD1 on 7 matching bases. The CDR3 covers 16 residues. The V end lost 11 bases, the J end lost 1 base, and 20 bases lay between the germline ends. From germline, CDR1 is MGHRA and CDR2 YSYEKL. The CDR3 reads CASGGGGIMNTGELFF. The CDR3 DNA sequence: TGCGCCTCCGGAGGGGGCGGAATCATGAACACCGGGGAGCTGTTTTTT.

In its sample, this clonotype was seen many times. The CDR3 reads CASSYGDRGLNTEAFF. CDR3 coding DNA: TGTGCCAGCAGTTACGGGGACAGGGGGTTGAACACTGAAGCTTTCTTT. This chain uses TRBV6-5 with TRBJ1-1; 11 nucleotides line up with TRBD1. The junction had 2 bases not matched to a gene; V was cut back by 2 bases and J by 0 bases. Germline V gives CDR1 MNHEY, CDR2 SVGAGI. CDR3 length: 16 amino acids.

In this sample, this clonotype turned up many times. The rearrangement joins TRBV10-3 to TRBJ1-1, with 8 bases aligning to TRBD1. CDR1 is ENHRY and CDR2 is SYGVKD in the germline V gene. Losses at the gene ends were 7 bases for V and 0 bases for J; bases not matched to a gene: 1. This CDR3 has 13 residues. CDR3 protein: CAIKGQVNTEAFF. The CDR3 DNA follows: TGTGCCATCAAGGGACAGGTGAACACTGAAGCTTTCTTT.

The V call is TRBV25-1, the J call TRBJ1-1, with unresolved D. Trimming removed 4 bases from V and 5 bases from J, with 14 bases in between. The CDR3 is made up of 14 amino acids. CDR1 and CDR2 from the germline V gene are MGHDK and SYGVNS. CDR3 loop: CASSAAGWSTEAFF. The CDR3 DNA follows: TGTGCCAGCAGTGCGGCAGGATGGTCTACTGAAGCTTTCTTT.

This clonotype has only one observation. This chain connects TRBV10-3 to TRBJ2-3, with TRBD1 as a possible D gene (6 bases). Trimming pared 3 bases from V and 10 bases from J, leaving 20 bases between. This CDR3 comprises 15 residues. The germline CDR1 and CDR2 sequences are ENHRY and SYGVKD. CDR3 amino acids: CAISEGGVIEDAQYF. CDR3 nucleotides: TGTGCCATCAGTGAAGGGGGTGTTATTGAGGATGCGCAGTATTTT.

The CDR3, as DNA: TGCAGCGTTGAGGACAGGGTAGCTGGAAAACTGTTTTTT. This gives the protein CSVEDRVAGKLFF. The chain joins TRBV29-1 to TRBJ1-4; TRBD1 agrees at 8 bases. Germline CDR1 SQVTM, CDR2 ANQGSEA. V was pared by 3 bases and J by 10 bases, with 7 bases of the junction left unmatched. CDR3 size: 13 residues.